Listed here are 5 T cell receptor beta chains from one sample, sequenced in a study of cytomegalovirus exposure and HLA in healthy donors. Primers for the PCR totalled 60 Vbeta and 13 Jbeta. The protocol was immunoSEQ multiplex PCR, while the TCRdb copy is restricted to in-frame clones and leaves out a portion. This table has fewer than 250,000 clones, 60% to 80% appearing once. The sample comprised PBMCs. The source of these receptors is a male donor in good health and CMV-seronegative.

This chain connects TRBV9 to TRBJ2-7, with 7 bases aligning to TRBD2. The DNA end is more similar to TRBJ2-1, so the J call may be wrong. In germline, CDR1 is SGDLS, CDR2 YYNGEE. This CDR3 region has 17 residues. The CDR3 is CASSVAGRESTYNEQFF. In nucleotides, the CDR3 is TGTGCCAGCAGCGTAGCCGGGCGGGAGTCCACTTACAATGAGCAGTTCTTC.

The chain employs TRBV5-8 and TRBJ2-3; weak D call: TRBD1 (5 bases). Between the trimmed V and J ends, which lost 5 bases and 1 base, there was a span of 14 bases. CDR3 length equals 15 residues. Per the germline V gene, CDR1 is SGHTS and CDR2 is YDEGEE. CDR3 DNA: TGTGCCAGCAGAAGAGGACACCGCCGCACAGATACGCAGTATTTT. Protein sequence: CASRRGHRRTDTQYF.

The rearrangement joins TRBV15 to TRBJ1-1; D uncertain. This CDR3 contains 13 residues. CDR1 is LNHNV, CDR2 YYDKDF, per germline (reference sequence). Deletions cut 1 base from V and 1 base from J, with 4 bases between. CDR3 sequence (DNA): TGTGCCACCAGCAGAGCAGGGAACACTGAAGCTTTCTTT. Protein: CATSRAGNTEAFF.

CDR3 loop: CASTILASGDTQYF. The CDR3 coding sequence is TGTGCCAGCACTATTTTAGCGTCTGGAGATACGCAGTATTTT. V and J are TRBV27 and TRBJ2-3; D is possibly TRBD2 (5 bases). Trimming took 7 bases from V and 5 from J, leaving 16 bases between them. Germline V gene sequence: CDR1 MNHEY, CDR2 SMNVEV (reference sequence). This CDR3 region has 14 residues.

With respect to this clone: One end of the junction fails to match germline, which may point to a read error. V gene TRBV4-3 combines with J gene TRBJ2-3, with TRBD2 as a possible D gene (5 bases). The germline V gene has CDR1 LGHNA and CDR2 YSLEER. This CDR3 region has 15 residues. CDR3 in DNA: TGCGCCAGCAGCAAAGAGTGGACTTCCACAGATACGCAGTATTTT. Translated, it gives CASSKEWTSTDTQYF.